This T cell receptor (beta chain) was obtained from a study of blood T cell repertoires in COVID-19. As for the study in general: Samples came from the United States, Italy and Spain, spanning acute and convalescent COVID-19.

Generated by immunoSEQ multiplex PCR, the TCRdb table keeps only in-frame clones and is missing some. The sample records around 300,000 clones, approximately 89% being singletons. The germline gives CDR1 SGHRS, CDR2 YFSETQ. Losses at the gene ends were 0 bases for V and 3 bases for J; bases not matched to a gene: 4. This CDR3 contains 15 residues. Seattle enrolled patients during active infection and tracked them longitudinally. The source material was peripheral blood. The rearrangement links TRBV5-1 to TRBJ2-7, with TRBD2 matching over 9 bases. The TCR comes from a woman in her twenties or thirties with COVID-19, enrolled during active disease. The chain's CDR3 is CASSLDLAGVYEQYF. The CDR3 DNA reads TGCGCCAGCAGCTTGGATTTAGCGGGAGTCTACGAGCAGTACTTC.